The 14 T cell receptor beta chains given below trace back to one sample, sequenced in a study of a mutant IDH1 vaccine in newly diagnosed glioma. Time point denoted: week 47, end of study. Topical imiquimod accompanied each vaccine dose, which consisted of 300 ug of mutant IDH1 20-mer peptide. No antigen is known for these receptors. Clones were read by immunoSEQ multiplex PCR, and TCRdb kept only the in-frame ones, dropping some. Among 35,000 to 40,000 clones listed, about 81% were seen once. Sample: PBMCs, taken from a glioma patient whose treatment included an IDH1 peptide vaccine. These receptor sequences come from a man aged 40-49 years with glioma.

This clone has only one observation. This rearrangement joins TRBV6-1 to TRBJ1-6; 9 nucleotides agree with TRBD1. CDR3 length: 15 amino acids. The V gene's germline CDR1 is MNHNS and CDR2 SASEGT. After removal of 5 bases from V and 7 bases from J, the junction contained 6 bases not matched to a gene. The CDR3 sequence: CASSQTGTGNSPLHF. DNA of the CDR3: TGTGCCAGCAGTCAAACCGGGACAGGGAATTCACCCCTCCACTTT.

The chain uses TRBV5-6 and TRBJ2-1, with 11 bases identical to TRBD2. The length of the CDR3 is 17 residues. Germline CDR1 is SGHDT and CDR2 is YYEEEE. With V trimmed by 3 bases and J by 0 bases, 5 bases remained unmatched. Written as DNA, the CDR3 is TGTGCCAGCAGCTCGGGACTAGCGGAGAGCTCCTACAATGAGCAGTTCTTC. Amino acids: CASSSGLAESSYNEQFF.

The chain has TRBV18 and TRBJ2-1, with D maybe TRBD2 (5 bases). This CDR3 is 14 amino acids long. Looked up from germline, CDR1 is KGHSH and CDR2 is LQKENI. V was trimmed by 7 bases and J by 4 bases, leaving 14 bases between them. The CDR3 bases are TGTGCCAGCTTACGAGCCGGAGGTTACAATGAGCAGTTCTTC. Translating gives CASLRAGGYNEQFF. Supplemented by reference TRBV18 and TRBJ2-1, the full variable domain reads NAGVMQNPRHLVRRRGQEARLRCSPMKGHSHVYWYRQLPEEGLKFMVYLQKENIIDESGMPKERFSAEFPKEGPSILRIQQVVRGDSAAYFCASLRAGGYNEQFFGPGTRLTVL.

The V and J genes are TRBV5-6 and TRBJ1-2; D remains ambiguous. Germline-derived CDR1 and CDR2 are SGHDT and YYEEEE. CDR3 length: 16 amino acids. Trimming left V 0 bases short and J 3 bases short, with 15 bases between. CDR3 region: CASSLASGWPHYGYTF. CDR3 nucleotide sequence: TGTGCCAGCAGCTTGGCATCGGGCTGGCCCCACTATGGCTACACCTTC.

As regards this clone: Other DNA variants within this sample encode the same CDR3. CDR3 amino acids: CSVTGGGTEAFF. DNA for the CDR3: TGCAGCGTTACAGGGGGCGGCACTGAAGCTTTCTTT. The chain joins TRBV29-1 to TRBJ1-1; 9 positions agree with TRBD1. This CDR3 region has 12 residues. Germline CDR1 and CDR2: SQVTM and ANQGSEA. V trimming: 5 bases; J trimming: 4 bases; junction bases outside the gene matches: 2.

The rearrangement links TRBV7-9 to TRBJ2-1, with TRBD2 matching 9 bases. The germline V gene has CDR1 SEHNR and CDR2 FQNEAQ (reference sequence). V lost 5 bases, J lost 8 bases, and 19 bases stayed unmatched. CDR3 size: 18 residues. Written as DNA, the CDR3 is TGTGCCAGCAGCCCAGCAGGGCTAGCGGGGAGTATGGGAGATGAGCAGTTCTTC. It translates to CASSPAGLAGSMGDEQFF.

The chain employs TRBV19 and TRBJ2-7, with 11 bases aligning to TRBD2. The ends lost 5 bases at V and 3 bases at J; junction bases unmatched: 6. Germline CDR1 LNHDA, CDR2 SQIVND (reference sequence). The CDR3 extends over 15 amino acids. The CDR3 nucleotides read TGTGCCAGTAGTGCGGATAGCGGGGGGGTCTACGAGCAGTACTTC. Protein: CASSADSGGVYEQYF.

This clone was recorded a few times. V and J are TRBV5-6 and TRBJ2-7; 9 bases agree with TRBD2. The CDR3 runs 15 residues. Germline lookup yields CDR1 SGHDT and CDR2 YYEEEE. V shed 0 bases and J 3 bases; nucleotides not matched to a gene: 4. The CDR3 nucleotides are TGTGCCAGCAGCTTGGGGAGCGGGAGGTACTACGAGCAGTACTTC. Protein sequence: CASSLGSGRYYEQYF.

The V gene is TRBV7-9, the J gene TRBJ1-2; 7 bases map to TRBD1. This CDR3 has 14 residues. V lost 5 bases, J lost 3 bases, and 6 bases stayed unmatched. CDR1 is SEHNR and CDR2 is FQNEAQ in the germline V gene (reference sequence). The DNA for the CDR3 is TGTGCCAGCAGCACAGCAGGGGGGGACTATGGCTACACCTTC. This translates into CASSTAGGDYGYTF.

CDR3 amino acids: CASSLVEVRGAGEQYF. The DNA for the CDR3 is TGTGCCAGCAGCTTAGTGGAAGTACGGGGGGCTGGGGAGCAGTACTTC. The chain couples TRBV7-2 to TRBJ2-7; weak D call: TRBD2 (7 bases). Trimming left V 1 base short and J 7 bases short, with 20 bases between. Germline V gene data show CDR1 as SGHTA and CDR2 as FQGNSA. The CDR3 sequence is 16 residues long.

This chain uses TRBV10-2 with TRBJ1-1; 7 bases fit TRBD1. Germline-derived CDR1 and CDR2 are WSHSY and SAAADI. The CDR3 length is 17 residues. With 0 bases clipped from V and 4 bases from J, the junction kept 11 bases outside the gene matches. DNA for the CDR3: TGCGCCAGCAGTGAGTCCCCAGGGGCAGGGGGTGTCACTGAAGCTTTCTTT. Protein product: CASSESPGAGGVTEAFF.

V usage is TRBV19 and J usage is TRBJ1-1, with D perhaps matching TRBD1 (5 bases). The CDR3 is 15 amino acids. V lost 5 bases and J 0 bases, leaving 13 bases between the germline ends. Germline CDR1 reads LNHDA; CDR2 reads SQIVND (reference sequence). This CDR3 is CASSLRTGLNTEAFF. CDR3 coding DNA: TGTGCCAGTAGTCTACGGACGGGACTGAACACTGAAGCTTTCTTT.

The chain uses TRBV13 and TRBJ1-6; the D is unclear. Germline CDR1 is PRHDT and CDR2 is FYEKMQ (reference sequence). V lost 5 bases to trimming and J lost 6 bases, with 11 bases between them. CDR3 length: 14 residues. CDR3 in amino acids: CASSSRESNSPLHF. The DNA for the CDR3 is TGTGCCAGCAGCAGTCGGGAATCTAATTCACCCCTCCACTTT. The full variable domain, its missing parts supplied by reference TRBV13 and TRBJ1-6, is AAGVIQSPRHLIKEKRETATLKCYPIPRHDTVYWYQQGPGQDPQFLISFYEKMQSDKGSIPDRFSAQQFSDYHSELNMSSLELGDSALYFCASSSRESNSPLHFGNGTRLTVT.

This chain links TRBV27 with TRBJ1-2; 9 nucleotides line up with TRBD1. Germline values: CDR1 MNHEY, CDR2 SMNVEV (reference sequence). V shed 5 bases, J shed 4 bases, and the junction held 8 bases outside the gene matches. CDR3 length: 15 residues. This CDR3 is CASSPGQGSGYGYTF. The CDR3 coding sequence is TGTGCCAGCAGTCCGGGACAGGGTTCTGGCTATGGCTACACCTTC.